The source of this T cell receptor beta chain is a study of radiation and T cells in renal cell carcinoma. V lost 5 bases, J lost 4 bases, and 4 bases stayed unmatched. Germline CDR1 and CDR2: MNHEY and SMNVEV (reference sequence). The CDR3 runs to 15 residues. Noted time point: blood 2 weeks post-SBRT. Treatment reported: 15 Gy SBRT to primary tumor, nephrectomy 4 weeks later. The method was immunoSEQ multiplex PCR; TCRdb's version includes in-frame clones alone and lacks a portion of them. Of some 120,000 clones listed, about 81% are singletons. This TCR derives from a woman aged 55-75 years with renal cell carcinoma. This chain uses TRBV27 with TRBJ2-6; 8 bases are a match to TRBD1. Sequencing was performed on blood, taken from a patient whose treatment included radiotherapy and nephrectomy. The CDR3 DNA is TGTGCCAGCAGTCCGCAGGGGGCGGGGGCCAACGTCCTGACTTTC. This sequence encodes CASSPQGAGANVLTF.